The 23 T cell receptor beta chains reported below all come from one sample, sequenced in a study of blood T cell repertoires in COVID-19. TCRdb's table, derived via immunoSEQ multiplex PCR, lists solely in-frame clones and lacks some. The sample lists 250,000 to 400,000 clones, approximately 90% occurring once. Sequences were obtained from peripheral blood. These receptors were obtained from a young woman with COVID-19, enrolled during active disease.

This chain connects TRBV28 to TRBJ2-2; TRBD1 matches 10 bases. This CDR3 is built from 17 residues. The V and J ends lost 5 bases and 4 bases, in that order; junction bases with no gene match: 10. CDR1 and CDR2 from the germline V gene are MDHEN and SYDVKM. Here the CDR3 DNA reads TGTGCCAGCAGTCTGACACCGGGACAGGGGCCCACCGGGGAGCTGTTTTTT. This translates into CASSLTPGQGPTGELFF.

The chain combines TRBV11-2 with TRBJ2-7, with D perhaps matching TRBD1 (5 bases). This CDR3 comprises 14 residues. The V gene lost 0 bases and the J gene lost 0 bases, with 6 bases spanning the gap. Germline assignment: CDR1 SGHAT and CDR2 FQNNGV. CDR3 in amino acids: CASSLDRVSYEQYV. In DNA form, the CDR3 reads TGTGCCAGCAGCTTAGACAGGGTCTCCTACGAGCAGTACGTC.

This clone was observed a handful of times. V gene TRBV4-3 combines with J gene TRBJ1-3; D might be TRBD1 (6 bases). Germline assignment: CDR1 LGHNA and CDR2 YSLEER. The ends were cut back, 3 bases at V and 0 bases at J, with 9 bases in the middle. The CDR3 sequence is 15 residues long. The CDR3 nucleotides are TGCGCCAGCAGCCAGGGACATAACTCTGGAAACACCATATATTTT. This encodes CASSQGHNSGNTIYF.

The chain uses TRBV28 and TRBJ2-7, with 7 positions matching TRBD2. Germline V gene sequence: CDR1 MDHEN, CDR2 SYDVKM. J lost 7 bases, V lost 2 bases, and 2 bases had no gene match. The length of the CDR3 is 12 residues. DNA of the CDR3: TGTGCCAGCAGTTTAACGGGGGGTGAGCAGTACGTC. Encoded protein: CASSLTGGEQYV.

The V gene is TRBV5-1, the J gene TRBJ2-5; TRBD1 matches at 8 bases. The CDR3 has 17 residues. Unmatched junction bases numbered 11, after V lost 0 bases and J lost 4 bases. Per germline, CDR1 SGHRS and CDR2 YFSETQ. The CDR3 loop reads CASSLEAPRGQGETQYF. Here the CDR3 DNA reads TGCGCCAGCAGCTTGGAGGCCCCCAGGGGGCAGGGAGAGACCCAGTACTTC.

The chain is built from TRBV5-1 and TRBJ2-5; 11 nucleotides line up with TRBD2. The V gene end was trimmed by 2 bases and the J gene end by 5 bases; junction bases not matched to a gene: 14. The CDR3 length is 18 residues. Germline-derived CDR1 and CDR2 are SGHRS and YFSETQ. The CDR3 reads CASSFASGGIRSVETQYF. As DNA, the CDR3 is TGCGCCAGCAGCTTCGCTAGCGGGGGGATCCGGAGCGTTGAGACCCAGTACTTC.

The CDR3: CASRLGTGGSPLHF. In DNA, the CDR3 is TGTGCCAGCAGGCTCGGGACAGGGGGTTCACCCCTCCACTTT. The chain has TRBV6-5 and TRBJ1-6; 11 positions match TRBD1. Germline CDR1 MNHEY, CDR2 SVGAGI. There are 14 residues in the CDR3. Unmatched junction bases numbered 4, after V lost 6 bases and J lost 9 bases.

For this clone: In the same sample, other DNA sequences code for this CDR3. This chain's CDR3 is CASSLLGQGNSPLHF. The CDR3 nucleotides are TGTGCCAGCAGCTTATTGGGTCAGGGGAATTCACCCCTCCACTTT. This sequence joins TRBV7-2 and TRBJ1-6, with D perhaps matching TRBD1 (6 bases). This CDR3 is built from 15 residues. V dropped 2 bases and J dropped 7 bases, with 12 bases sitting between them. Germline CDR1 reads SGHTA; CDR2 reads FQGNSA.

This clone occurred once. The gene calls are TRBV2 and TRBJ1-5; tentative D call: TRBD1 (5 bases). Germline CDR1 reads SNHLY; CDR2 reads FYNNEI. CDR3 length equals 13 residues. Trimming took off 7 bases at V and 6 bases at J, with 13 bases between the two ends. CDR3 sequence: CASMRQLGQPQHF. CDR3 DNA sequence: TGTGCCAGCATGAGACAGCTCGGTCAGCCCCAGCATTTT.

This clone was found once. The V and J genes are TRBV18 and TRBJ1-6; 7 bases are shared with TRBD1. Losses at the gene ends were 4 bases for V and 11 bases for J; bases not matched to a gene: 5. Germline V gene data show CDR1 as KGHSH and CDR2 as LQKENI. This CDR3 spans 13 amino acids. In nucleotides, the CDR3 is TGTGCCAGCTCACATGTACAGGGGACACCCCTCCACTTT. Amino acid sequence: CASSHVQGTPLHF.

The chain carries TRBV5-1 and TRBJ1-2; D not certain. With 3 bases removed from V and 8 bases from J, the gap between germline ends came to 17 bases. The CDR3 runs 14 residues. Germline CDR1 is SGHRS and CDR2 is YFSETQ. The CDR3 spells CASSSQGPRRGYTF. CDR3 coding DNA: TGCGCCAGCAGCTCACAAGGGCCCAGGAGGGGCTACACCTTC.

This clone was observed a single time. At one boundary the junction diverges from the germline segment, which might be a read error. The V call is TRBV5-1, the J call TRBJ2-2; perhaps TRBD1 as D (5 bases). This CDR3 comprises 15 residues. The V gene's germline CDR1 is SGHRS and CDR2 YFSETQ. Here the CDR3 reads CASRLGYQGGGELFF. CDR3 bases: TGCGCCAGCAGGTTGGGCTATCAGGGCGGCGGGGAGCTGTTTTTT.

V and J are TRBV9 and TRBJ2-2; 8 bases align to TRBD1. Looked up from germline, CDR1 is SGDLS and CDR2 is YYNGEE. The CDR3 contains 18 residues. The V gene end was trimmed by 0 bases and the J gene end by 6 bases; junction bases not matched to a gene: 13. The CDR3 region has the DNA TGTGCCAGCAGCGTAGCTCCAGGACAGGGTCGAGCGCCCGGGGAGCTGTTTTTT. Translation gives CASSVAPGQGRAPGELFF.

The J gene is TRBJ2-7, the V gene TRBV2; 12 bases match TRBD1. V lost 1 base, J lost 7 bases, and 5 bases stayed unmatched. There are 15 residues in the CDR3. Germline V lookup: CDR1 SNHLY, CDR2 FYNNEI. The CDR3 DNA reads as TGTGCCAGCAGTGAAGTGGGACAGGGGGCCGGAGAGCAGTACGTC. Its translation is CASSEVGQGAGEQYV.

The J gene is TRBJ1-1, the V gene TRBV7-8; possible D gene TRBD1, 6 bases. The V gene's germline CDR1 is SGHVS and CDR2 FQNEAQ. This CDR3 is built from 15 residues. V lost 7 bases to trimming and J lost 1 base, with 16 bases between them. Written as DNA, the CDR3 is TGTGCCAGCACCTCGGCGGGGGGCAGGAACACTGAAGCTTTCTTT. Encoded protein: CASTSAGGRNTEAFF.

The V gene is TRBV5-1, the J gene TRBJ2-5, with a possible D match to TRBD2 (6 bases). Trimming stripped 5 bases from V and 0 bases from J, with 14 bases between. From germline, CDR1 is SGHRS and CDR2 YFSETQ. The CDR3 is 15 amino acids. CDR3 in DNA: TGCGCCAGCAGGGTCGGGGGATCAAACCAAGAGACCCAGTACTTC. This translates into CASRVGGSNQETQYF.

The V and J genes are TRBV11-3 and TRBJ2-6; perhaps TRBD1 as D (6 bases). The CDR3 sequence is 15 residues long. V lost 6 bases and J 0 bases, leaving 9 bases between the germline ends. CDR1 is SGHNT and CDR2 is YENEEA in the germline V gene. CDR3 in DNA: TGTGCCAGCAGGTCACAGGGCTCTGGGGCCAACGTCCTGACTTTC. Translated: CASRSQGSGANVLTF.

The chain couples TRBV18 to TRBJ2-5; TRBD1 matches at 7 bases. V lost 2 bases, J lost 5 bases, and 5 bases stayed unmatched. The CDR3 runs 14 residues. The germline V gene has CDR1 KGHSH and CDR2 LQKENI. In nucleotides, the CDR3 is TGTGCCAGCTCACCAACAGGGGCCGGGGAGACCCAGTACTTC. This encodes CASSPTGAGETQYF. Full variable domain (missing parts from reference TRBV18 and TRBJ2-5): NAGVMQNPRHLVRRRGQEARLRCSPMKGHSHVYWYRQLPEEGLKFMVYLQKENIIDESGMPKERFSAEFPKEGPSILRIQQVVRGDSAAYFCASSPTGAGETQYFGPGTRLLVL.

This clone turned up a few times. The chain employs TRBV3-1 (or the pseudogene TRBV3-2) and TRBJ2-1; 8 positions agree with TRBD1. V trimming: 3 bases; J trimming: 10 bases; junction bases outside the gene matches: 8. Germline CDR1 LGHDT, CDR2 YNNKEL (reference sequence). The CDR3 extends over 14 amino acids. CDR3 sequence reads: CASSQNQGAREQFF. The CDR3 DNA is TGTGCCAGCAGCCAGAACCAGGGGGCGAGGGAGCAGTTCTTC.

The chain carries TRBV7-8 and TRBJ1-2; 9 bases line up with TRBD1. V lost 5 bases and J lost 6; bases outside the gene matches: 7. Germline V CDR1 and CDR2: SGHVS, FQNEAQ. The CDR3 extends over 14 amino acids. The CDR3 DNA reads TGTGCCAGCAGCGGAAACAGGGGGCTGGATGGCTACACCTTC. It yields the protein CASSGNRGLDGYTF.

The J gene is TRBJ2-4, the V gene TRBV29-1; tentative D call: TRBD1 (6 bases). The CDR3 is 14 amino acids. Germline CDR1 SQVTM, CDR2 ANQGSEA. Trimming cost V 5 bases and J 5 bases, with 16 bases left between them. This CDR3 reads CSVPSGAVENIQYF. The CDR3 DNA sequence: TGCAGCGTTCCCTCAGGGGCAGTAGAAAACATTCAGTACTTC. The full variable domain, rest sourced from reference TRBV29-1 and TRBJ2-4, is SAVISQKPSRDICQRGTSLTIQCQVDSQVTMMFWYRQQPGQSLTLIATANQGSEATYESGFVIDKFPISRPNLTFSTLTVSNMSPEDSSIYLCSVPSGAVENIQYFGAGTRLSVL.

This clone was seen a single time. This chain joins TRBV6-5 and TRBJ2-6, with D tentatively TRBD2 (6 bases). The CDR3 length is 14 residues. V lost 8 bases to trimming and J lost 0 bases, with 8 bases between them. Germline CDR1 is MNHEY and CDR2 is SVGAGI. The DNA of the CDR3 is TGTGCCAGCGGAGGGAGCTCTGGGGCCAACGTCCTGACTTTC. Its translation is CASGGSSGANVLTF.

The rearrangement joins TRBV5-1 to TRBJ2-3, with 10 bases that match TRBD2. This CDR3 comprises 16 residues. In germline, CDR1 is SGHRS, CDR2 YFSETQ. J was trimmed by 6 bases and V by 4 bases; bases with no gene match: 11. As DNA, the CDR3 is TGCGCCAGCAGCCTTGGCTCGAGCGGGGGGGCGGATACGCAGTATTTT. Residues: CASSLGSSGGADTQYF.